This T cell receptor (beta chain) was retrieved from a study of T cells in localized non-small cell lung cancer. The data were produced by immunoSEQ multiplex PCR, yet TCRdb's version contains in-frame clones alone and is incomplete. Here the sample spans fewer than 13,000 clones, about three quarters being singletons. The germline CDR1 and CDR2 sequences are SGHRS and YFSETQ. CDR3 size: 14 residues. Trimming removed 6 bases from V and 3 bases from J; junction bases left unmatched: 7. The source material was peripheral blood, sampled before any cancer treatment. The chain joins TRBV5-1 to TRBJ2-7; 9 nucleotides line up with TRBD2. This receptor was identified in a male donor aged 60 or older with stage I lung adenocarcinoma. The CDR3: CASKTAGGLYEQYF. For the CDR3, the DNA is TGCGCCAGCAAGACAGCGGGGGGTCTCTACGAGCAGTACTTC.